The 9 T cell receptor beta chains below all came from one sample that was sequenced in a study of blood T cell repertoires in COVID-19. The protocol was immunoSEQ multiplex PCR, while the TCRdb copy is restricted to in-frame clones and leaves out a portion. The data show 200,000 to 250,000 clones, around four fifths seen once. The sequenced material came from peripheral blood. These receptor sequences come from a man aged 30 to 39 with active or convalescent COVID-19.

The genes are TRBV3-1 (or the pseudogene TRBV3-2) and TRBJ1-2; 11 bases agree with TRBD1. The CDR3 is 18 amino acids. Looked up from germline, CDR1 is LGHDT and CDR2 is YNNKEL (reference sequence). V gave up 4 bases and J gave up 0 bases; unmatched junction bases: 10. In DNA form, the CDR3 reads TGTGCCAGCAGCCCACGGGACAGGGGGGCCCCAGCTAACTATGGCTACACCTTC. Its translation is CASSPRDRGAPANYGYTF.

This clone has only one observation. For the CDR3, the DNA is TGTGCCAGCAGCCTACAGTCCTACGAGCAGTACTTC. Protein sequence: CASSLQSYEQYF. The chain joins TRBV6-2 or TRBV6-3 to TRBJ2-7; D remains ambiguous. Trimming took 6 bases from V and 1 from J, leaving 7 bases between them. CDR1 and CDR2 from the germline V gene are MNHEY and SVGEGT. The CDR3 runs 12 residues.

The chain uses TRBV28 and TRBJ1-6, with D perhaps TRBD1 (5 bases). The CDR3 has 23 amino acids. Trimming shortened V by 5 bases and J by 2 bases, and 34 bases separated the two germline ends. Per the germline V gene, CDR1 is MDHEN and CDR2 is SYDVKM. CDR3 DNA: TGTGCCAGCAGTCCGCCGCCCGGGGGTTGGGGAGGAAGGGAGGGGACCTATAATTCACCCCTCCACTTT. It codes for CASSPPPGGWGGREGTYNSPLHF.

The gene calls are TRBV6-1 and TRBJ1-5; a weak D match, TRBD1 (5 bases). The V gene's germline CDR1 is MNHNS and CDR2 SASEGT. This CDR3 is built from 15 residues. With 1 base removed from V and 0 bases from J, the gap between germline ends came to 7 bases. DNA for the CDR3: TGTGCCAGCAGTGAAGGACAGCATAGCAATCAGCCCCAGCATTTT. Its translation: CASSEGQHSNQPQHF.

V is TRBV6-5 and J is TRBJ2-7, with 9 bases aligning to TRBD1. CDR1 and CDR2 (germline): MNHEY, SVGAGI. CDR3 length: 14 amino acids. Germline trimming cut 4 bases from V and 3 bases from J; bases unmatched to any gene: 4. CDR3 amino acids: CASSWGQGGYEQYF. As DNA, the CDR3 is TGTGCCAGCAGTTGGGGACAGGGAGGCTACGAGCAGTACTTC.

The CDR3 sequence is CASSLAKRGGRFNTDTQYF. CDR3 in DNA: TGTGCCAGCAGCTTAGCTAAGCGGGGGGGCCGGTTCAACACAGATACGCAGTATTTT. V gene TRBV7-9 combines with J gene TRBJ2-3, with 10 bases identical to TRBD2. The CDR3 is 19 residues long. CDR1 is SEHNR and CDR2 is FQNEAQ in the germline V gene (reference sequence). Trimming took 0 bases from V and 2 from J; bases not matched to a gene: 11.

V usage is TRBV18 and J usage is TRBJ1-6, with 9 bases lining up with TRBD1. The length of the CDR3 is 16 residues. The junction had 7 bases not matched to a gene; V was cut back by 4 bases and J by 6 bases. Looked up from germline, CDR1 is KGHSH and CDR2 is LQKENI. CDR3 coding DNA: TGTGCCAGCTCACTACAGGGGACAGGGATTAATTCACCCCTCCACTTT. Translation gives CASSLQGTGINSPLHF.

J is TRBJ2-1 and V is TRBV18; 11 nucleotides align to TRBD2. This CDR3 has 15 residues. V lost 3 bases, J lost 4 bases, and 2 bases stayed unmatched. Germline V gene data show CDR1 as KGHSH and CDR2 as LQKENI. In nucleotides, the CDR3 is TGTGCCAGCTCACCCGGGACTAGCGGTTACAATGAGCAGTTCTTC. It codes for CASSPGTSGYNEQFF.

The chain couples TRBV11-2 to TRBJ2-7; a weak D match, TRBD1 (7 bases). The CDR3 is 15 amino acids. Trimming removed 4 bases from V and 2 bases from J, with 15 bases in between. CDR1 and CDR2 from the germline V gene are SGHAT and FQNNGV. The CDR3 coding sequence is TGTGCCAGCAGCTCCGGCGGGACAGATACCTACGAGCAGTACTTC. It is translated as CASSSGGTDTYEQYF.